Listed below are T cell receptor beta chains from one sample, sequenced in a study of response to subunit inactivated influenza vaccine. TCRdb re-called the RT-PCR reads with MiXCR, one entry per CDR3 protein. This sample has around 600,000 distinct CDR3 sequences, with approximately 10% found just once. These data also formed part of another study, on T cells expressing NK-cell markers.

Sample: PBMCs from blood, taken on the day of vaccination. These receptors all come from a man in his fifties who received an inactivated influenza vaccine. CDR3s include the opening cysteine and the closing phenylalanine or tryptophan. The order of the fields is D gene, V gene, clone size, J gene, CDR3 protein, CDR3 DNA. The D gene is left open where the match is weak. The size entry is marked missing in some rows and otherwise reads once, few, many or a size class.

>NA|TRBV7-9|NA|TRBJ1-1
CASSLGGYTAEAFF
TGTGCCAGCAGCTTAGGGGGTTACACCGCCGAAGCTTTCTTT
>NA|TRBV5-5|NA|TRBJ1-5
CASSFGSEGKQPQHF
TGTGCCAGCAGCTTTGGCTCCGAGGGGAAACAGCCCCAGCATTTT
>TRBD1|TRBV7-9|many|TRBJ2-3
CASRAGQGSNTQYF
TGTGCCAGCAGAGCGGGACAGGGGTCGAATACGCAGTATTTT
>TRBD2|TRBV6-5|many|TRBJ2-5
CASSYSVTGGQETQYF
TGTGCCAGCAGTTATTCCGTTACGGGGGGCCAAGAGACCCAGTACTTC
>NA|TRBV27|few|TRBJ2-7
CASSLSVPPITYEQYF
TGTGCCAGCAGTTTATCTGTTCCACCAATAACCTACGAGCAGTACTTC
>TRBD1|TRBV29-1|many|TRBJ2-3
CSTWDRDTEDTQYF
TGCAGCACATGGGACAGGGACACCGAAGATACGCAGTATTTT
>NA|TRBV7-9|many|TRBJ1-4
CASSLNTYEKLFF
TGTGCCAGCAGCTTAAATACTTATGAAAAACTGTTTTTT
>NA|TRBV5-1|NA|TRBJ2-1
CASSSDSSYNEQFF
TGCGCCAGCAGCTCTGACAGCTCCTACAATGAGCAGTTCTTC
>NA|TRBV3-1|few|TRBJ2-2
CASRQRGSTGELFF
TGTGCCAGCAGGCAAAGGGGAAGCACCGGGGAGCTGTTTTTT
>NA|TRBV7-9|few|TRBJ2-2
CASSYLANTGELFF
TGTGCCAGCAGCTACCTGGCGAACACCGGGGAGCTGTTTTTT
>NA|TRBV20-1|NA|TRBJ2-5
CSALRPNQETQYF
TGCAGTGCTCTTCGACCTAATCAAGAGACCCAGTACTTC
>NA|TRBV9|NA|TRBJ1-6
CASSVGGDTLHF
TGTGCCAGCAGCGTAGGGGGGGACACCCTCCACTTT
>NA|TRBV2|many|TRBJ2-5
CASSGAGEETQYF
TGTGCCAGCAGTGGGGCAGGGGAAGAGACCCAGTACTTC
>NA|TRBV28|many|TRBJ2-2
CASSLSVNTGELFF
TGTGCCAGCAGCTTATCGGTGAACACCGGGGAGCTGTTTTTT
>NA|TRBV11-2|few|TRBJ2-3
CASSPSPADTQYF
TGTGCCAGCAGCCCCAGTCCCGCAGATACGCAGTATTTT
>TRBD1|TRBV12-3/TRBV12-4|NA|TRBJ2-7
CASSAGTGKYEQYF
TGTGCCAGCAGTGCCGGGACAGGAAAATACGAGCAGTACTTC
>NA|TRBV6-2/TRBV6-3|few|TRBJ1-4
CASSDTNEKLFF
TGTGCCAGCAGCGATACTAATGAAAAACTGTTTTTT
>NA|TRBV12-3/TRBV12-4|few|TRBJ2-7
CASSSVLEQYF
TGTGCCAGCAGTTCGGTTCTCGAGCAGTACTTC
>TRBD2|TRBV18|few|TRBJ2-3
CASSPLAGDITDTQYF
TGTGCCAGCTCACCCTTAGCGGGGGATATCACAGATACGCAGTATTTT
>TRBD2|TRBV12-3/TRBV12-4|many|TRBJ2-3
CASSFSGGHTDTQYF
TGTGCCAGCAGTTTTAGCGGGGGCCACACAGATACGCAGTATTTT
>NA|TRBV7-2|few|TRBJ1-1
CASSPTVQLNTEAFF
TGTGCCAGCAGCCCGACGGTCCAGCTAAACACTGAAGCTTTCTTT
>TRBD2|TRBV6-1|few|TRBJ2-1
CASSSGITYNEQFF
TGTGCCAGCTCTAGCGGGATAACCTACAATGAGCAGTTCTTC
>NA|TRBV7-2|few|TRBJ2-5
CASSLGIIGVKETQYF
TGTGCCAGCAGCTTAGGGATAATCGGTGTGAAAGAGACCCAGTACTTC